The clone carrying this T cell receptor (beta chain) was seen a handful of times. The CDR3 covers 14 residues. The V gene lost 2 bases and the J gene lost 0 bases, with 6 bases spanning the gap. Germline CDR1 SGHDT, CDR2 YYEEEE. Using immunoSEQ multiplex PCR, the repertoire was profiled, and TCRdb retains in-frame clones only, with some absent. The sample consists of 370,000 or so clones, over 65% of them appearing once. The data were taken from a study of blood T cell repertoires in COVID-19. About the research overall: Acute and convalescent COVID-19 samples came from the United States, Italy and Spain. PBMCs, B-cell-depleted T cells, or T cells were the source of the cDNA or gDNA that made up the material.

The material sequenced was peripheral blood. The source of this sequence is a human donor with acute or convalescent COVID-19. The donor label of this sample is uncertain. The rearrangement links TRBV5-6 to TRBJ1-3; unclear D gene. CDR3 in DNA: TGTGCCAGCAGCTTCCGGTCCTCTGGAAACACCATATATTTT. Its translation is CASSFRSSGNTIYF.